These T cell receptor beta chains were read from a single sample in a study of cytomegalovirus exposure and HLA in healthy donors. The assay was immunoSEQ multiplex PCR, and TCRdb's table has in-frame clones only and misses some. The repertoire holds 74,000 or so clones, with about 71% as singletons. Sequencing input: PBMCs. The receptor source for this set is a woman aged 40 to 50 in good health and CMV-seronegative. Each CDR3 is given with its conserved first and last residue. D genes are given only for firm matches. The size field is filled for only some rows; it gives once, few, many or a size class.

v_gene: TRBV6-5; j_gene: TRBJ1-2; d_gene: TRBD1; len: 15; abundance: few; CDR3aa: CASSYSRRGQNGYTF; CDR3nt: TGTGCCAGCAGTTACTCGCGCAGGGGGCAGAATGGCTACACCTTC
v_gene: TRBV5-1; j_gene: TRBJ2-3; d_gene: .; len: 15; abundance: .; CDR3aa: CASSLDGTSTDTQYF; CDR3nt: TGCGCCAGCAGCTTGGACGGGACTAGCACAGATACGCAGTATTTT
v_gene: TRBV29-1; j_gene: TRBJ2-3; d_gene: TRBD2; len: 15; abundance: .; CDR3aa: CSVEGLAGGEDTQYF; CDR3nt: TGCAGCGTTGAGGGGCTAGCGGGAGGGGAAGATACGCAGTATTTT
v_gene: TRBV7-2; j_gene: TRBJ2-7; d_gene: TRBD2; len: 15; abundance: .; CDR3aa: CASSLGTSGGAEQYF; CDR3nt: TGTGCCAGCAGCCTGGGAACTAGCGGGGGGGCCGAGCAGTACTTC
v_gene: TRBV7-3; j_gene: TRBJ2-1; d_gene: .; len: 12; abundance: .; CDR3aa: CASSLTNNEQFF; CDR3nt: TGTGCCAGCAGCTTAACCAACAATGAGCAGTTCTTC
v_gene: TRBV7-9; j_gene: TRBJ1-4; d_gene: .; len: 13; abundance: .; CDR3aa: CASSRQSNEKLFF; CDR3nt: TGTGCCAGCAGCCGACAGTCTAATGAAAAACTGTTTTTT
v_gene: TRBV6-4; j_gene: TRBJ2-1; d_gene: TRBD2; len: 14; abundance: .; CDR3aa: CASSERGGHNEQFF; CDR3nt: TGTGCCAGCAGTGAGCGGGGGGGCCACAATGAGCAGTTCTTC
v_gene: TRBV7-9; j_gene: TRBJ1-2; d_gene: .; len: 14; abundance: .; CDR3aa: CASTKTGGPYGYTF; CDR3nt: TGTGCCAGCACCAAGACAGGCGGACCCTATGGCTACACCTTC
v_gene: TRBV7-2; j_gene: TRBJ2-1; d_gene: TRBD2; len: 15; abundance: .; CDR3aa: CASRKTIAGESEQFF; CDR3nt: TGTGCCAGCAGAAAGACAATAGCGGGAGAAAGTGAGCAGTTCTTC
v_gene: TRBV6-5; j_gene: TRBJ2-1; d_gene: .; len: 15; abundance: .; CDR3aa: CASSYSVQVNNEQFF; CDR3nt: TGTGCCAGCAGTTACTCGGTACAGGTGAATAATGAGCAGTTCTTC
v_gene: TRBV4-3; j_gene: TRBJ2-1; d_gene: TRBD2; len: 17; abundance: once; CDR3aa: CASSQDITSGRYNEQFF; CDR3nt: TGCGCCAGCAGCCAAGATATCACTAGCGGGAGGTACAATGAGCAGTTCTTC
v_gene: TRBV13; j_gene: TRBJ1-3; d_gene: TRBD1; len: 14; abundance: once; CDR3aa: CASSQPGQGDTIYF; CDR3nt: TGTGCCAGCAGTCAGCCGGGACAGGGGGACACCATATATTTT
v_gene: TRBV9; j_gene: TRBJ2-3; d_gene: .; len: 12; abundance: .; CDR3aa: CASSPTGDTQYF; CDR3nt: TGTGCCAGCAGCCCTACAGGAGATACGCAGTATTTT
v_gene: TRBV5-1; j_gene: TRBJ2-3; d_gene: .; len: 15; abundance: few; CDR3aa: CASSPISGSTDTQYF; CDR3nt: TGCGCCAGCAGCCCAATCTCAGGTAGCACAGATACGCAGTATTTT
v_gene: TRBV30; j_gene: TRBJ2-1; d_gene: TRBD1; len: 13; abundance: .; CDR3aa: CAWGRTGQNEQFF; CDR3nt: TGTGCCTGGGGCCGGACAGGGCAGAATGAGCAGTTCTTC
v_gene: TRBV7-9; j_gene: TRBJ2-1; d_gene: .; len: 17; abundance: .; CDR3aa: CASSSLGGTGSYNEQFF; CDR3nt: TGTGCCAGCAGCTCCCTAGGGGGAACAGGGTCCTACAATGAGCAGTTCTTC
v_gene: TRBV6-5; j_gene: TRBJ1-2; d_gene: .; len: 15; abundance: .; CDR3aa: CASSYSAGGGYGYTF; CDR3nt: TGTGCCAGCAGTTACTCGGCGGGGGGAGGTTATGGCTACACCTTC
v_gene: TRBV7-2; j_gene: TRBJ2-7; d_gene: .; len: 14; abundance: .; CDR3aa: CASSPGGPKGEQYF; CDR3nt: TGTGCCAGCAGCCCAGGAGGCCCGAAGGGTGAGCAGTACTTC
v_gene: TRBV6-6; j_gene: TRBJ1-2; d_gene: .; len: 15; abundance: few; CDR3aa: CASRPGQGLGSRYTF; CDR3nt: TGTGCCAGCAGACCTGGCCAAGGTCTGGGCTCTCGCTACACCTTC
v_gene: TRBV9; j_gene: TRBJ2-1; d_gene: .; len: 16; abundance: .; CDR3aa: CASSKQGSLAYNEQFF; CDR3nt: TGTGCCAGCAGCAAACAGGGTTCGCTCGCCTACAATGAGCAGTTCTTC
v_gene: TRBV14; j_gene: TRBJ2-3; d_gene: .; len: 16; abundance: .; CDR3aa: CASSQGVNRFTDTQYF; CDR3nt: TGTGCCAGCAGCCAAGGGGTGAACAGGTTTACAGATACGCAGTATTTT
v_gene: TRBV14; j_gene: TRBJ2-1; d_gene: .; len: 12; abundance: .; CDR3aa: CASSQSRIEQFF; CDR3nt: TGTGCCAGCAGCCAGTCTCGTATCGAGCAGTTCTTC
v_gene: TRBV11-2; j_gene: TRBJ2-6; d_gene: .; len: 18; abundance: .; CDR3aa: CASSLVQSARFGANVLTF; CDR3nt: TGTGCCAGCAGCTTAGTTCAATCCGCCAGGTTTGGGGCCAACGTCCTGACTTTC
v_gene: TRBV16; j_gene: TRBJ2-1; d_gene: .; len: 15; abundance: few; CDR3aa: CASKTRTASYNEQFF; CDR3nt: TGTGCCAGCAAAACCCGGACTGCCTCCTACAATGAGCAGTTCTTC
v_gene: TRBV4-1; j_gene: TRBJ2-7; d_gene: .; len: 14; abundance: .; CDR3aa: CASSQEFRSYEQYF; CDR3nt: TGCGCCAGCAGCCAAGAGTTTCGCAGCTACGAGCAGTACTTC
v_gene: TRBV6-5; j_gene: TRBJ1-1; d_gene: .; len: 14; abundance: .; CDR3aa: CASRAPGWGTEAFF; CDR3nt: TGTGCCAGCAGGGCCCCGGGGTGGGGCACTGAAGCTTTCTTT
v_gene: TRBV6-5; j_gene: TRBJ1-2; d_gene: TRBD1; len: 16; abundance: .; CDR3aa: CASSYSGQGANYGYTF; CDR3nt: TGTGCCAGCAGTTACTCCGGACAGGGCGCTAACTATGGCTACACCTTC
v_gene: TRBV5-6; j_gene: TRBJ2-4; d_gene: .; len: 16; abundance: once; CDR3aa: CASSFWATSAKNIQYF; CDR3nt: TGTGCCAGCAGCTTTTGGGCGACCAGCGCCAAAAACATTCAGTACTTC